This T cell receptor beta chain was captured by sequencing in a study of shared clonotypes between healthy human individuals. For unsorted PBMC, roughly 270 ng DNA per replicate equaled roughly 31,000 T cell genomes. As processed by the authors: ImmunoSEQ sequences covered only the junction and lacked quality scores; filtering therefore differed. Sequencing used immunoSEQ multiplex PCR; TCRdb keeps in-frame clones, though not all of them. From that table come the V and J calls and clone size; the DNA was used to work out D and trimming. The table lists about 450,000 clones, roughly 77% of them singletons, with approximately 13% in the top ten. V trimming: 3 bases; J trimming: 4 bases; junction bases outside the gene matches: 6. The CDR3 is 16 amino acids. From germline, CDR1 is SNHLY and CDR2 FYNNEI. This clone was detected only once.

V gene TRBV2 combines with J gene TRBJ2-7; 13 nucleotides align to TRBD2. The sample was PBMCs. The TCR comes from a woman in her thirties or forties in good health. Some clones in this sample may be carry-over from other donors' samples. CDR3 sequence reads: CASSDRLAGGEYEQYF. CDR3 DNA sequence: TGTGCCAGCAGTGACCGACTAGCGGGAGGTGAATACGAGCAGTACTTC. Combining the CDR3 with reference TRBV2 and TRBJ2-7 gives the whole variable domain EPEVTQTPSHQVTQMGQEVILRCVPISNHLYFYWYRQILGQKVEFLVSFYNNEISEKSEIFDDQFSVERPDGSNFTLKIRSTKLEDSAMYFCASSDRLAGGEYEQYFGPGTRLTVT.